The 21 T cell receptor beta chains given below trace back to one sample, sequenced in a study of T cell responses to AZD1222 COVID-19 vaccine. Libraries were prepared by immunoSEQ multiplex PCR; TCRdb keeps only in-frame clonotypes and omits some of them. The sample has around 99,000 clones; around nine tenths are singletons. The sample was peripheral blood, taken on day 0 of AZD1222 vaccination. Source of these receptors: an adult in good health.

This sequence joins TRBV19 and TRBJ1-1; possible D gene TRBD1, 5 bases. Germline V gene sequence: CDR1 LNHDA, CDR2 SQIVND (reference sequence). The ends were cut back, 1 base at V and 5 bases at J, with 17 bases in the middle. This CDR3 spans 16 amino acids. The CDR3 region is CASSIAWAGRETEAFF. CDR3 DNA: TGTGCCAGTAGTATAGCATGGGCAGGGAGAGAGACTGAAGCTTTCTTT.

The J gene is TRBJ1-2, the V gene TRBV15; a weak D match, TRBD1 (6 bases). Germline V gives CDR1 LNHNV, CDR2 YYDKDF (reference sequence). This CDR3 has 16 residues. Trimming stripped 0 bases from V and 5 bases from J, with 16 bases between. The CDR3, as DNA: TGTGCCACCAGCAGAGATCGCGGGGGGCAAAGGTATGGCTACACCTTC. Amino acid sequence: CATSRDRGGQRYGYTF.

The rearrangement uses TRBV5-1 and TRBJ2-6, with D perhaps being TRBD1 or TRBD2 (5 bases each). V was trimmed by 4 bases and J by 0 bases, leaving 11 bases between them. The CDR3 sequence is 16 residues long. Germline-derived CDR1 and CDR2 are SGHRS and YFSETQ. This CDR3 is CASSPGRTSGANVLTF. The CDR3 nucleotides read TGCGCCAGCAGCCCGGGACGGACCTCTGGGGCCAACGTCCTGACTTTC. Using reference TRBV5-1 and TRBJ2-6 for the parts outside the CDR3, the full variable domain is KAGVTQTPRYLIKTRGQQVTLSCSPISGHRSVSWYQQTPGQGLQFLFEYFSETQRNKGNFPGRFSGRQFSNSRSEMNVSTLELGDSALYLCASSPGRTSGANVLTFGAGSRLTVL.

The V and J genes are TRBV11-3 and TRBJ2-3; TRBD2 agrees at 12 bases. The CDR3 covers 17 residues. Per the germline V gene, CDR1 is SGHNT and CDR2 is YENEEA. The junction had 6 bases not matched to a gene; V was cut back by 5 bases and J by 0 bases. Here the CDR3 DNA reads TGTGCCAGCAGCCCGGGACTAGCGGGCGGGAGCACAGATACGCAGTATTTT. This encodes CASSPGLAGGSTDTQYF.

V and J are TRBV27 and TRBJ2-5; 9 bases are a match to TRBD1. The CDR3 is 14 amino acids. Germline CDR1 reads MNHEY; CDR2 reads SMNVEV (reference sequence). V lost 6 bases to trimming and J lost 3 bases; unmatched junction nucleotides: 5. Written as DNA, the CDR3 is TGTGCCAGCAGCCCCCGGACAGGGGAAGAGACCCAGTACTTC. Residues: CASSPRTGEETQYF.

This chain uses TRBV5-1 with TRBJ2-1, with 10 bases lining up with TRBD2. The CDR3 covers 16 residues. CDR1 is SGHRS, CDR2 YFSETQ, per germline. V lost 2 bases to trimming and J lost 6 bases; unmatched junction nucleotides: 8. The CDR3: CASSFSGTSATNEQFF. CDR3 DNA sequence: TGCGCCAGCAGCTTCTCCGGGACTAGCGCAACCAATGAGCAGTTCTTC.

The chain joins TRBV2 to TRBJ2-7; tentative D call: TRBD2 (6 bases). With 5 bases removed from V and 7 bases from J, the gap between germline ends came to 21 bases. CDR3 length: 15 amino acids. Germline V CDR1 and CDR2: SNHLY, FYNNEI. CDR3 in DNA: TGTGCCAGCAGTCTCGGGGACTTACGTCTCGGGGAGCAGTACGTC. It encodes CASSLGDLRLGEQYV.

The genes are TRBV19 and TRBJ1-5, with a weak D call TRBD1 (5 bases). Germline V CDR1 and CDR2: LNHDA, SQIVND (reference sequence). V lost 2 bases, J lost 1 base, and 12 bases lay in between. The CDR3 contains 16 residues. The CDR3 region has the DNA TGTGCCAGTAGTATAATTCCAGGGAGGAGCAATCAGCCCCAGCATTTT. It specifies CASSIIPGRSNQPQHF.

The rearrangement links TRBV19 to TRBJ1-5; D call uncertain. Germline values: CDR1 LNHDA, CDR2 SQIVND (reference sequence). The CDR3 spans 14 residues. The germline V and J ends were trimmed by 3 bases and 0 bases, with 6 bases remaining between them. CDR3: CASSIGRSNQPQHF. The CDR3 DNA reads TGTGCCAGTAGTATTGGTCGTAGCAATCAGCCCCAGCATTTT.

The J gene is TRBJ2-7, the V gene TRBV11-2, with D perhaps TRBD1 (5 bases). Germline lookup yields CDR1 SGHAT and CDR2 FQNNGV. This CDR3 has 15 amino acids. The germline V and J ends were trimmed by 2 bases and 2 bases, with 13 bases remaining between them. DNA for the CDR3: TGTGCCAGCAGCTTACTCCAGGGCCCCCCCTACGAGCAGTACTTC. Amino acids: CASSLLQGPPYEQYF.

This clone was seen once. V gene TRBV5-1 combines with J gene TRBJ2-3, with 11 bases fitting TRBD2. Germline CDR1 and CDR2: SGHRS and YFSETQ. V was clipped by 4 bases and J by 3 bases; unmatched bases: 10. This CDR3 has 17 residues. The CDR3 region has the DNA TGCGCCAGCAGCGCCGGACTAGCGGGCCAGGGGACAGATACGCAGTATTTT. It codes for CASSAGLAGQGTDTQYF.

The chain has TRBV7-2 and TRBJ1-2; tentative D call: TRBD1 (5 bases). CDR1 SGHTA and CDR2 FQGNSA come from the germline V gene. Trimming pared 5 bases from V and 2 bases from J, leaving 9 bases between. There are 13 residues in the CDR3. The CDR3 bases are TGTGCCAGCAGCGCACAGGTGAACTATGGCTACACCTTC. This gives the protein CASSAQVNYGYTF.

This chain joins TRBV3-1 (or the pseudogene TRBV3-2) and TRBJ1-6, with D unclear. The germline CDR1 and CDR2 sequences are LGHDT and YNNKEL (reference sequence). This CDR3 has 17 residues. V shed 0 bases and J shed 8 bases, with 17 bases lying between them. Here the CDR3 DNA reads TGTGCCAGCAGCCAAGAATTAGTAGGAGGGTGGGATTCACCCCTCCACTTT. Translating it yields CASSQELVGGWDSPLHF.

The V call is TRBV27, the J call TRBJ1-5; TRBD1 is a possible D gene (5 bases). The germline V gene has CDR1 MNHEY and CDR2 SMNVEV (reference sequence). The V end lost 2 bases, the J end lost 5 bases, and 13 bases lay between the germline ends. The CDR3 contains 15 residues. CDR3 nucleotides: TGTGCCAGCAGTTTAAGGCGCGGGACCGATCAGCCCCAGCATTTT. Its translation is CASSLRRGTDQPQHF.

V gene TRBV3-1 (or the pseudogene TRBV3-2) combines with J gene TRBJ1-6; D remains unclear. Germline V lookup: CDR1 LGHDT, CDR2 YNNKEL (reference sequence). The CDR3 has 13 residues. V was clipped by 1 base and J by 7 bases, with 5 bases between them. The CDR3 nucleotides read TGTGCCAGCAGCCAAGTGGAGAATTCACCCCTCCACTTT. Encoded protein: CASSQVENSPLHF.

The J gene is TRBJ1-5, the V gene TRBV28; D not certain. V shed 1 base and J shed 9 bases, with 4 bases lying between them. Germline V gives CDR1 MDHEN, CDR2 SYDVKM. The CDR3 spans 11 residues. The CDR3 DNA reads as TGTGCCAGCAGTTTATTAGGGCCCCAGCATTTT. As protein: CASSLLGPQHF.

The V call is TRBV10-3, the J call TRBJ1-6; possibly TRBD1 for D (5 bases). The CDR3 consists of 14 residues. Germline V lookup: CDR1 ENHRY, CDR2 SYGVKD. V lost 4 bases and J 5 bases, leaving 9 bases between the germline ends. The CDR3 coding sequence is TGTGCCATCAGTGTAGGGACCAATAATTCACCCCTCCACTTT. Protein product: CAISVGTNNSPLHF.

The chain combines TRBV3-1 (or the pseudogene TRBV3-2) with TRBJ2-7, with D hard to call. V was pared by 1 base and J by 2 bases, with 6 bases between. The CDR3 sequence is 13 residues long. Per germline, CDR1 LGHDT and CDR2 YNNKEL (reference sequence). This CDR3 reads CASSQAPTYEQYV. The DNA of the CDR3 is TGTGCCAGCAGCCAAGCGCCTACCTACGAGCAGTACGTC.

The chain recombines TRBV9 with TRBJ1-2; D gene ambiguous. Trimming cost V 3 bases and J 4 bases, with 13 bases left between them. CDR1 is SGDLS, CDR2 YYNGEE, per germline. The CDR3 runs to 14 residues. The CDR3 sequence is CASSDGGTAYGYTF. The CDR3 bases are TGTGCCAGCAGCGATGGAGGCACGGCCTATGGCTACACCTTC.

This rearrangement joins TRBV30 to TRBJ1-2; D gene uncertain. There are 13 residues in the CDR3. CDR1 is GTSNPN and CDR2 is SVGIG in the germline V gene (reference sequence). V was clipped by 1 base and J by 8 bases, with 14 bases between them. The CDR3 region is CAWSASLAVGYTF. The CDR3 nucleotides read TGTGCCTGGAGTGCTAGCTTAGCGGTCGGCTACACCTTC.

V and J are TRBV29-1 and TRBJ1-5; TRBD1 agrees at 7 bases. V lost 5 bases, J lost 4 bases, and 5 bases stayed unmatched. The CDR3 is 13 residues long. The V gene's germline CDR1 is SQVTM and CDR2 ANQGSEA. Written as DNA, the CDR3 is TGCAGCGTTCAAGGGACAGAAAATCAGCCCCAGCATTTT. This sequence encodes CSVQGTENQPQHF.